The TCR beta chain described here comes from a study of CD8+ T cells in alopecia areata. General study findings and limits: In patients, TCRs were shared less clearly than in mice, and HLA may possibly be involved. An increase in clonality over normal scalp was evident in lesional scalp, especially alopecia totalis/universalis. Many of the expanded lesional clones endured in scalp and blood while on tofacitinib.

This clone appeared a few times. Its antigen remains unidentified. Treatment here: oral pan-JAK inhibitor, 5-10 mg twice daily. Researchers took lesional scalp punch biopsies and peripheral blood from people who were alopecia areata patients. Sequencing templates came from extracted RNA that was reverse transcribed into cDNA. Profiling relied on immunoSEQ multiplex PCR, and the TCRdb table lists in-frame clones only, not all of them. This table holds some 150,000 clones, around 50% found once. Between the trimmed V and J ends, which lost 4 bases and 6 bases, there was a span of 10 bases. Per the germline V gene, CDR1 is SGDLS and CDR2 is YYNGEE. The CDR3 has 12 amino acids.

The specimen was CD8+ T cells sorted from blood, collected at week 4, from a patient treated with tofacitinib. The TCR sequence derives from a human donor with alopecia areata. The chain has TRBV9 and TRBJ1-1; D possibly corresponds to TRBD1 (6 bases). CDR3 nucleotides: TGTGCCAGCAGCCCGGACAGCCCTGAAGCTTTCTTT. Its protein product is CASSPDSPEAFF.